These 27 T cell receptor beta chains share one sample of origin, sequenced in a study of cytomegalovirus exposure and HLA in healthy donors. The PCR was carried out with 60 Vbeta primers and 13 Jbeta primers. Sequenced by immunoSEQ multiplex PCR; TCRdb stores in-frame clones only, minus some. The repertoire holds around 120,000 clones, with approximately 85% as singletons. The sample comprised PBMCs. The receptors were sampled from a male donor in good health and CMV-seropositive.

This chain uses TRBV27 with TRBJ2-7, with TRBD2 matching over 13 bases. Germline-derived CDR1 and CDR2 are MNHEY and SMNVEV (reference sequence). The V segment lost 5 bases and the J segment 2 bases; nucleotides outside the gene matches: 3. The CDR3 sequence is 15 residues long. In DNA form, the CDR3 reads TGTGCCAGCAGTGGAGGGACTAGCGGGACCTACGAGCAGTACTTC. It encodes CASSGGTSGTYEQYF.

This sequence joins TRBV27 and TRBJ2-5; tentative D call: TRBD1 (6 bases). The CDR3 is 14 amino acids. Trimming removed 4 bases from V and 7 bases from J, with 16 bases in between. CDR1 is MNHEY and CDR2 is SMNVEV in the germline V gene (reference sequence). The chain's CDR3 is CASSSSGALGTQYF. The DNA of the CDR3 is TGTGCCAGCAGTTCTTCAGGGGCTTTGGGGACCCAGTACTTC.

CDR3 DNA sequence: TGTGCCAGTAGCCAGGGACTAGCGGGAGAGGTCGGGGAGCTGTTTTTT. Amino acid sequence: CASSQGLAGEVGELFF. The chain has TRBV19 and TRBJ2-2, with 14 bases that match TRBD2. Germline loops: CDR1 LNHDA, CDR2 SQIVND (reference sequence). J lost 7 bases, V lost 6 bases, and 7 bases had no gene match. The CDR3 consists of 16 residues.

V usage is TRBV5-1 and J usage is TRBJ1-1, with 7 bases fitting TRBD1. Looked up from germline, CDR1 is SGHRS and CDR2 is YFSETQ. This CDR3 comprises 14 residues. J gave up 1 base and V 3 bases, and 3 bases lay outside the gene matches. CDR3 amino acids: CASSSDRRNTEAFF. As DNA, the CDR3 is TGCGCCAGCAGCTCGGACAGGAGGAACACTGAAGCTTTCTTT. Variable domain in full (rest from reference TRBV5-1 and TRBJ1-1): KAGVTQTPRYLIKTRGQQVTLSCSPISGHRSVSWYQQTPGQGLQFLFEYFSETQRNKGNFPGRFSGRQFSNSRSEMNVSTLELGDSALYLCASSSDRRNTEAFFGQGTRLTVV.

The V call is TRBV5-5, the J call TRBJ2-6, with 8 positions matching TRBD1. The CDR3 consists of 17 residues. Germline-derived CDR1 and CDR2 are SGHKS and YYEKEE (reference sequence). The trim removed 4 bases at V and 0 bases at J, leaving 6 bases unmatched. CDR3 sequence: CASSLGQGLSGANVLTF. In DNA form, the CDR3 reads TGTGCCAGCAGCCTCGGACAGGGACTCTCTGGGGCCAACGTCCTGACTTTC.

The CDR3 here is CASSQVGLRWAEAFF. The CDR3 nucleotides are TGCGCCAGCAGCCAAGTGGGACTCAGATGGGCTGAAGCTTTCTTT. The J gene is TRBJ1-1, the V gene TRBV4-1, with TRBD1 as a possible D gene (5 bases). V shed 1 base and J shed 6 bases, with 15 bases lying between them. CDR3 length: 15 residues. CDR1 and CDR2 (germline): MGHRA, YSYEKL.

V gene TRBV9 combines with J gene TRBJ2-7, with 11 bases fitting TRBD2. Germline-derived CDR1 and CDR2 are SGDLS and YYNGEE. V shed 0 bases and J 7 bases; nucleotides not matched to a gene: 6. CDR3 length: 15 amino acids. CDR3 loop: CASSVVAGGPGEQYF. The CDR3 DNA reads as TGTGCCAGCAGCGTAGTAGCGGGAGGGCCTGGGGAGCAGTACTTC.

The chain is built from TRBV19 and TRBJ2-7; D not resolved. The CDR3 is 15 residues long. Germline loops: CDR1 LNHDA, CDR2 SQIVND (reference sequence). Trimming removed 5 bases from V and 2 bases from J, with 16 bases in between. As DNA, the CDR3 is TGTGCCAGTAGTTCCGACACCTTTACTCCCTACGAGCAGTACTTC. It is translated as CASSSDTFTPYEQYF.

The genes are TRBV6-5 and TRBJ1-5; the D is unclear. The germline V gene has CDR1 MNHEY and CDR2 SVGAGI. The CDR3 runs to 15 residues. Trimming cost V 0 bases and J 7 bases, with 13 bases left between them. This CDR3 reads CASSYSYRGSQPQHF. The CDR3 nucleotides read TGTGCCAGCAGTTACTCTTACCGGGGAAGCCAGCCCCAGCATTTT.

A single count supports this clone. The rearrangement uses TRBV4-2 and TRBJ1-1; maybe TRBD1 (6 bases). Trimming left V 3 bases short and J 0 bases short, with 8 bases between. This CDR3 has 14 amino acids. The germline gives CDR1 LGHNA, CDR2 YNFKEQ. CDR3 in amino acids: CASSQDSLNTEAFF. The CDR3 DNA reads TGTGCCAGCAGCCAGGACAGCCTGAACACTGAAGCTTTCTTT.

The chain joins TRBV27 to TRBJ2-3; possible D gene TRBD1, 6 bases. Trimming shortened V by 8 bases and J by 0 bases, and 27 bases separated the two germline ends. The germline V gene encodes CDR1 MNHEY and CDR2 SMNVEV (reference sequence). The CDR3 is made up of 19 amino acids. CDR3 DNA sequence: TGTGCCAGCCTCCCTAGCCACACAGGGCTGGACCTTAGCACAGATACGCAGTATTTT. Amino acid sequence: CASLPSHTGLDLSTDTQYF.

The chain combines TRBV7-6 with TRBJ1-4; the match to TRBD1 covers 10 bases. CDR1 is SGHVS and CDR2 is FNYEAQ in the germline V gene. The CDR3 length is 19 residues. Trimming removed 4 bases from V and 8 bases from J; junction bases left unmatched: 19. CDR3 sequence reads: CASSSGGEGDRGQGEKLFF. The CDR3 DNA follows: TGTGCCAGCAGCTCAGGGGGGGAAGGAGACAGGGGGCAAGGGGAAAAACTGTTTTTT. Looking up the rest from reference TRBV7-6 and TRBJ1-4 gives the full variable domain: GAGVSQSPRYKVTKRGQDVALRCDPISGHVSLYWYRQALGQGPEFLTYFNYEAQQDKSGLPNDRFSAERPEGSISTLTIQRTEQRDSAMYRCASSSGGEGDRGQGEKLFFGSGTQLSVL.

This clone is a singleton in its sample. CDR3 sequence (DNA): TGTGCCAGCTCACCAGACAGGAACTATGGCTACACCTTC. Its protein product is CASSPDRNYGYTF. J is TRBJ1-2 and V is TRBV18, with a tentative D call TRBD1 (6 bases). Germline CDR1 and CDR2: KGHSH and LQKENI. Trimming left V 2 bases short and J 2 bases short, with 6 bases between. The CDR3 is made up of 13 amino acids. The variable domain in full, with the rest retrieved from reference TRBV18 and TRBJ1-2, is NAGVMQNPRHLVRRRGQEARLRCSPMKGHSHVYWYRQLPEEGLKFMVYLQKENIIDESGMPKERFSAEFPKEGPSILRIQQVVRGDSAAYFCASSPDRNYGYTFGSGTRLTVV.

V is TRBV11-2 and J is TRBJ2-2; D uncertain. V lost 2 bases, J lost 1 base, and 8 bases lay in between. This CDR3 spans 15 amino acids. CDR1 and CDR2 from the germline V gene are SGHAT and FQNNGV. For the CDR3, the DNA is TGTGCCAGCAGCTTACTTCCCAGGAACACCGGGGAGCTGTTTTTT. Translating it yields CASSLLPRNTGELFF.

V and J are TRBV4-2 and TRBJ2-5; 13 positions match TRBD2. The length of the CDR3 is 15 residues. Germline trimming cut 3 bases from V and 10 bases from J; bases unmatched to any gene: 8. Germline CDR1 and CDR2: LGHNA and YNFKEQ. CDR3 amino acids: CASSQEALAGGSQYF. CDR3 DNA: TGTGCCAGCAGCCAGGAGGCACTAGCGGGAGGGAGCCAGTACTTC.

In regard to this clone: At one end the junction does not follow the germline gene, possibly because of a read error. The gene calls are TRBV7-9 and TRBJ1-5; 8 bases align to TRBD1. Germline assignment: CDR1 SEHNR and CDR2 FQNEAQ (reference sequence). The CDR3 consists of 16 residues. The DNA of the CDR3 is TGTTCCAGCAGCTTAGTCGCAGGGGGCAAACAACAGCCCCAGCATTTT. It yields the protein CSSSLVAGGKQQPQHF.

V is TRBV6-4 and J is TRBJ2-1; D is unclear. Deletions cut 4 bases from V and 12 bases from J, with 13 bases between. The CDR3 runs 12 residues. Looked up from germline, CDR1 is MRHNA and CDR2 is SNTAGT. Here the CDR3 reads CASSVRPYGQFF. In DNA form, the CDR3 reads TGTGCCAGCAGTGTCAGGCCCTATGGGCAGTTCTTC.

V gene TRBV28 combines with J gene TRBJ1-3; D is unclear. CDR1 is MDHEN, CDR2 SYDVKM, per germline. The CDR3 runs to 16 residues. Trimming took 6 bases from V and 1 from J, leaving 16 bases between them. CDR3 in DNA: TGTGCCAGCAGCCCCGTAGGAGCCATGTCTGGAAACACCATATATTTT. Protein: CASSPVGAMSGNTIYF.

The chain joins TRBV4-3 to TRBJ1-2, with D possibly TRBD1 on 5 matching bases. Germline V lookup: CDR1 LGHNA, CDR2 YSLEER. V gave up 1 base and J gave up 4 bases, with 19 bases separating them. There are 17 residues in the CDR3. In DNA, the CDR3 is TGCGCCAGCAGCCAAGGGCCTGGGGAGGGACCCATCTATGGCTACACCTTC. Protein: CASSQGPGEGPIYGYTF.

The chain joins TRBV7-2 to TRBJ2-7; D is possibly TRBD2 (5 bases). This CDR3 contains 15 residues. V was trimmed by 2 bases and J by 1 base, leaving 12 bases between them. Germline CDR1 SGHTA, CDR2 FQGNSA. The CDR3 DNA is TGTGCCAGCAGCTTAATCAGCGGCCCGTCCTACGAGCAGTACTTC. Translating gives CASSLISGPSYEQYF.

The sample holds a few counts of this clone. An end of the junction does not agree with germline; a read error may underlie this. The genes are TRBV28 and TRBJ2-5; D is perhaps TRBD2 (5 bases). The CDR3 is 16 amino acids. The V gene's germline CDR1 is MDHEN and CDR2 SYDVKM. The CDR3 protein is CASGLDPPAVGEAQYF. As DNA, the CDR3 is TGTGCCAGCGGCCTCGATCCTCCGGCGGTGGGAGAGGCCCAGTACTTC.

V gene TRBV28 combines with J gene TRBJ2-6; no clear D gene. V was trimmed by 7 bases and J by 1 base, leaving 8 bases between them. This CDR3 has 14 residues. The V gene's germline CDR1 is MDHEN and CDR2 SYDVKM. For the CDR3, the DNA is TGTGCCAGCACCTTGCGGTCTGGGGCCAACGTCCTGACTTTC. Translated: CASTLRSGANVLTF.

The chain recombines TRBV7-9 with TRBJ2-2; TRBD1 matches 7 bases. CDR1 and CDR2 (germline): SEHNR, FQNEAQ (reference sequence). The CDR3 is made up of 15 amino acids. The ends lost 5 bases at V and 4 bases at J; junction bases unmatched: 7. CDR3 residues: CASSNRGRGTGELFF. Here the CDR3 DNA reads TGTGCCAGCAGCAACAGGGGTCGGGGCACCGGGGAGCTGTTTTTT.

The rearrangement links TRBV27 to TRBJ2-5; 8 nucleotides match TRBD1. The end of the DNA is better explained by TRBJ2-7, so the J call may be wrong. Germline V lookup: CDR1 MNHEY, CDR2 SMNVEV (reference sequence). The CDR3 length is 15 residues. For the CDR3, the DNA is TGTGCCAGCAGTCCGCCGGACAGGGTCCTCGACGAGCAGTACTTC. Encoded protein: CASSPPDRVLDEQYF.

This clone was detected only once. The V and J genes are TRBV7-2 and TRBJ2-1; 10 nucleotides align to TRBD2. J was trimmed by 3 bases and V by 5 bases; bases with no gene match: 10. CDR3 length: 17 residues. The germline CDR1 and CDR2 sequences are SGHTA and FQGNSA. The DNA of the CDR3 is TGTGCCAGCAGCGAAACTAGACTAGCGGGTCTCTACAATGAGCAGTTCTTC. Translation gives CASSETRLAGLYNEQFF.

The rearrangement uses TRBV7-2 and TRBJ2-3; 8 nucleotides match TRBD2. This CDR3 comprises 17 residues. The germline V gene encodes CDR1 SGHTA and CDR2 FQGNSA. V was pared by 5 bases and J by 3 bases, with 13 bases of the junction left unmatched. CDR3 loop: CASSPLGGRSRTDTQYF. The CDR3 nucleotides are TGTGCCAGCAGCCCTTTGGGCGGGAGGTCTAGGACAGATACGCAGTATTTT.

Points on this clone: One end of the junction is discordant with germline, which a read error may explain. This chain links TRBV7-3 with TRBJ2-7, with 13 bases that match TRBD2. Germline CDR1 reads SGHTA; CDR2 reads FQGTGA. CDR3 length: 15 residues. CDR3 sequence reads: CTSSWTSGSSYEQYF. The CDR3 coding sequence is TGTACCAGCAGCTGGACTAGCGGGAGCTCCTACGAGCAGTACTTC.